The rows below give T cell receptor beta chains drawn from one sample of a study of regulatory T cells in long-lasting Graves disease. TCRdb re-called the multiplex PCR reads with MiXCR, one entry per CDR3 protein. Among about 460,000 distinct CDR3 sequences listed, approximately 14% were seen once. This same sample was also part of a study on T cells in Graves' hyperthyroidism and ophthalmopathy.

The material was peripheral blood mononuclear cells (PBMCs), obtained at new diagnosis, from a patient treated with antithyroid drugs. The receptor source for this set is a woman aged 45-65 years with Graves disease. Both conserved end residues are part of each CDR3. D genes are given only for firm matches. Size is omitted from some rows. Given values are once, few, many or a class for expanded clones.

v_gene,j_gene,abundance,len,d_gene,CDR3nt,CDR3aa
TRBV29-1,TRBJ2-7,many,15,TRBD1,TGCAGCGTTGCCCACTGGGACAGGGGAACGAACGAGCAGTACTTC,CSVAHWDRGTNEQYF
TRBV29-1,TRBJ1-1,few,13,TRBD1,TGCAGCGTTGTAGGGACAGGGAGGACTGAAGCTTTCTTT,CSVVGTGRTEAFF
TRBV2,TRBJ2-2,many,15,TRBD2,TGTGCCAGCAGCAGCGGGAGAGTGAACACCGGGGAGCTGTTTTTT,CASSSGRVNTGELFF
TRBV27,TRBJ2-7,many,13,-,TGTGCCAGCAGTTTATCCATGGGAAGCGAGCAGTACTTC,CASSLSMGSEQYF
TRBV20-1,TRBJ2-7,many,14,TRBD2,TGCAGTGCTAGAGAATCATCGGGCGGGGGGAAGCAGTACTTC,CSARESSGGGKQYF
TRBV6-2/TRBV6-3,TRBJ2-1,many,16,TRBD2,TGTGCCAGCAGTTACTTGCGCGGGAGTACCTACAATGAGCAGTTCTTC,CASSYLRGSTYNEQFF
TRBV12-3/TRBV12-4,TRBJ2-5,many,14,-,TGTGCCAGCAGTTCTAACCCTAATGAAGAGACCCAGTACTTC,CASSSNPNEETQYF
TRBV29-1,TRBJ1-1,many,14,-,TGCAGCGTTGAAAGGAGGGGAAAGGGCACTGAAGCTTTCTTT,CSVERRGKGTEAFF
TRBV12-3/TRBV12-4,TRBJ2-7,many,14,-,TGTGCCAGCAGTTTAGGCCTAGCCCGCTACGAGCAGTACTTC,CASSLGLARYEQYF
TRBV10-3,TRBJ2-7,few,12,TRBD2,TGTGCCGTGACTAGCGGGGCCTACGAGCAGTACTTC,CAVTSGAYEQYF
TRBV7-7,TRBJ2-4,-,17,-,TGTGCTAGCAGCTCCCCTCAGGGCCAAGGTTCCAAAAACATTCAGTACTTC,CASSSPQGQGSKNIQYF
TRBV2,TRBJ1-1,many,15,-,TGTGCCAGCAGTGAATTTCGGGGGAGTGAAGCTGAAGCTTTCTTT,CASSEFRGSEAEAFF
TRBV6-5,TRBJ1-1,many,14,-,TGTGCCAGCAGTTACTCTCGAAGGAACACTGAAGCTTTCTTT,CASSYSRRNTEAFF
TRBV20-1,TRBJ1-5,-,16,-,TGCAGTGCTAGAGATATAGGGGAACCTAGCAATCAGCCCCAGCATTTT,CSARDIGEPSNQPQHF
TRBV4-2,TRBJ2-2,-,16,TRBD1,TGTGCCAGCAGCCAAGATCGGGGACAGGGATTCGGGGAGCTGTTTTTT,CASSQDRGQGFGELFF
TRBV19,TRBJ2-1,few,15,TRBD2,TGTGCCAGTAGTCCTAGCGGGAGGGCCATAGGGGAGCAGTTCTTC,CASSPSGRAIGEQFF
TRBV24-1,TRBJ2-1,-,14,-,TGTGCCACCAGTGATTCGACGCGGGGAGATGAGCAGTTCTTC,CATSDSTRGDEQFF
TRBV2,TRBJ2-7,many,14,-,TGTGCCAGCAGTGAAGGGATTAGCTCCTACGAGCAGTACTTC,CASSEGISSYEQYF
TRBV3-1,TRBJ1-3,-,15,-,TGTGCCAGCAGCCAAGTTTCGGGGGTGGGAAACACCATATATTTT,CASSQVSGVGNTIYF
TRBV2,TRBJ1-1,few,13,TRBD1,TGTGCCAGGGACAGGGTCTTGAACACTGAAGCTTTCTTT,CARDRVLNTEAFF
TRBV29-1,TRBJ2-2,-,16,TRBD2,TGCAGCGTTGCCGGGACTAGCGGGATTTACACCGGGGAGCTGTTTTTT,CSVAGTSGIYTGELFF
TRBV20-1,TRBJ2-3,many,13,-,TGCAGTGCTAGGGTAGCGGTCACAGATACGCAGTATTTT,CSARVAVTDTQYF
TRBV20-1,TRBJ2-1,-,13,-,TGCAGTGCGAGACCGGGACCAGATATCCGGCAGTTCTTC,CSARPGPDIRQFF
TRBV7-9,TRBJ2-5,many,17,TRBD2,TGTGCCAGCAGCCCCACTAGCGGGAGGGGGTACCAAGAGACCCAGTACTTC,CASSPTSGRGYQETQYF
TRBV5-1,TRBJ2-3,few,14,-,TGCGCCAGCAGCTTGGCCGACACCACAGATACGCAGTATTTT,CASSLADTTDTQYF
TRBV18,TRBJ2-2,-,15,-,TGTGTCAGCTCACCACCGGCTCAGCCCACCGGGGAGCTGTTTTTT,CVSSPPAQPTGELFF
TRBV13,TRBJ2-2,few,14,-,TGTGCCAGCATGGGCAGGGCGAACACCGGGGAGCTGTTTTTT,CASMGRANTGELFF
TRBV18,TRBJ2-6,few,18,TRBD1,TGTGCCAGCTCACCACTACAGGGGGCCCCCTCTGGGGCCAACGTCCTGACTTTC,CASSPLQGAPSGANVLTF
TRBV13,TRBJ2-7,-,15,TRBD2,TGTGCCAGCAGCTTAGGGCGTAGCGGGAGGGCTAAGCAGTACTTC,CASSLGRSGRAKQYF